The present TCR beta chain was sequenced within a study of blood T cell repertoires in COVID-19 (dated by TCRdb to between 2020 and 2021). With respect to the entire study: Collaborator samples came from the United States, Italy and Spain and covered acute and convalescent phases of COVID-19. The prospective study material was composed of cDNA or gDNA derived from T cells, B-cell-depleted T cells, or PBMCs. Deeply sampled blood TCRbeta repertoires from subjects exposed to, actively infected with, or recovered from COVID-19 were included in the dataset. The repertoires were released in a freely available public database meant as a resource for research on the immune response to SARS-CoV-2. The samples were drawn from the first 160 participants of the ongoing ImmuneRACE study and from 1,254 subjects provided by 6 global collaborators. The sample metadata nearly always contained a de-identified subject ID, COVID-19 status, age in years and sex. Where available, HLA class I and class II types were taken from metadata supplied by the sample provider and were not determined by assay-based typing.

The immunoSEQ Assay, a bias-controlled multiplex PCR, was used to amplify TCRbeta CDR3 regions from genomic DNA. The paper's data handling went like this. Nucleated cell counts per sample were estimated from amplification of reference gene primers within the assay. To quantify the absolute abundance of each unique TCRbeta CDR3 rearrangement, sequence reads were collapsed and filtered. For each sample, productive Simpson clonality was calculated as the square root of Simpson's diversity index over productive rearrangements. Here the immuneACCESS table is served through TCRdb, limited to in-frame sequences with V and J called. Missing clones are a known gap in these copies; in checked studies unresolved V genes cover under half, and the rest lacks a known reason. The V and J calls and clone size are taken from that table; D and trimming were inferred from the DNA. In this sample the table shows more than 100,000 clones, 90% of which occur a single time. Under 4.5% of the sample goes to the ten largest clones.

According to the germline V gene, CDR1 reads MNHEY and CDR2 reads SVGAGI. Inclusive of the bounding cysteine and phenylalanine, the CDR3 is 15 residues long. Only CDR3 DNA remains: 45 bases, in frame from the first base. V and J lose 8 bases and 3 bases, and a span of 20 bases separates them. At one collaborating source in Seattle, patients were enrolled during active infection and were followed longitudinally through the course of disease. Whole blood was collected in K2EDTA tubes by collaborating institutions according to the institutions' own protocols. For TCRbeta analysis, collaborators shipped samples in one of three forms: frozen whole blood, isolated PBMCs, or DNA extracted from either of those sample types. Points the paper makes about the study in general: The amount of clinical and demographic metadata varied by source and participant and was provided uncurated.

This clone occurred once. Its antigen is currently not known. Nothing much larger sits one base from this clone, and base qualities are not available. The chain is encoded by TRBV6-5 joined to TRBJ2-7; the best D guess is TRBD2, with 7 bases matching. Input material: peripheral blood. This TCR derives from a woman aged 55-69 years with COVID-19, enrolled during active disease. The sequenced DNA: TGTGCCAGCCGCACGGGGGGCGGAGGATTCTACGAGCAGTACTTC. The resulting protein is CASRTGGGGFYEQYF.